The 26 T cell receptor beta chains presented below share a single source sample, sequenced in a study of blood T cell repertoires in COVID-19 (dated by TCRdb to the early 2020s). The library was obtained by the immunoSEQ multiplex PCR assay. TCRdb provides this immuneACCESS table in a form limited to in-frame rearrangements. Some clones are lacking; in checked studies, under half of them reflect an unresolved V gene, and why the rest are absent is not known. The sample table holds about 480,000 clones, of which approximately 87% were seen once. The top ten clonotypes cover 1.5% to 2% of the sample. Sequencing input: PBMCs or T cells enriched from blood (not recorded which). The receptors come from a woman between 40 and 55 years old who had recovered from COVID-19.

For this clone: It may be a read error: a sequence one base away is much more abundant. The gene calls are TRBV7-9 and TRBJ2-7, with 13 bases aligning to TRBD2. The CDR3 spans 14 residues. Germline CDR1 and CDR2: SEHNR and FQNEAQ (reference sequence). J lost 3 bases, V lost 5 bases, and 1 base had no gene match. The CDR3 DNA reads TGTGCCAGCAGCCGGACTAGCGGGAGCTACGAGCAGTACTTC. This sequence encodes CASSRTSGSYEQYF.

This rearrangement joins TRBV4-1 to TRBJ1-4, with TRBD1 as a possible D gene (6 bases). CDR1 MGHRA and CDR2 YSYEKL come from the germline V gene. V was pared by 6 bases and J by 7 bases, with 24 bases between. The CDR3 sequence is 17 residues long. This CDR3 reads CASSSNPPTGNFEKLFF. The CDR3 nucleotides are TGCGCCAGCAGTTCCAACCCTCCAACAGGGAACTTTGAAAAACTGTTTTTT.

This clone has only a few counts. This chain connects TRBV30 to TRBJ1-5, with a possible D match to TRBD1 (6 bases). The CDR3 length is 13 residues. V was clipped by 3 bases and J by 5 bases, with 11 bases between them. Germline CDR1 is GTSNPN and CDR2 is SVGIG (reference sequence). CDR3 loop: CAWSGTLDQPQHF. CDR3 DNA sequence: TGTGCCTGGAGCGGGACACTGGATCAGCCCCAGCATTTT.

The chain recombines TRBV4-1 with TRBJ2-2; 7 bases map to TRBD2. Germline CDR1 is MGHRA and CDR2 is YSYEKL. V was clipped by 4 bases and J by 7 bases; unmatched bases: 6. This CDR3 has 14 amino acids. The chain's CDR3 is CASSRMGGSGELFF. Here the CDR3 DNA reads TGCGCCAGCAGCCGCATGGGGGGGAGCGGGGAGCTGTTTTTT.

The chain is built from TRBV4-1 and TRBJ1-2; 8 nucleotides agree with TRBD1. The CDR3 has 16 amino acids. V dropped 1 base and J dropped 8; count of bases not matched to a gene: 12. CDR1 is MGHRA and CDR2 is YSYEKL in the germline V gene. CDR3 amino acids: CASSQVLQGQGLGYTF. Here the CDR3 DNA reads TGCGCCAGCAGCCAAGTATTACAAGGACAGGGCCTCGGCTACACCTTC.

This clone was observed a single time. The J gene is TRBJ1-1, the V gene TRBV19; tentatively, D is TRBD1 (6 bases). CDR1 and CDR2 (germline): LNHDA, SQIVND (reference sequence). This CDR3 has 17 residues. V gave up 6 bases and J gave up 4 bases, with 24 bases separating them. The CDR3 DNA reads TGTGCCAGTAGCCTTTTACAGGGTACGGGGTCGGGCACTGAAGCTTTCTTT. Protein: CASSLLQGTGSGTEAFF.

The chain is built from TRBV6-5 and TRBJ2-7; 8 nucleotides align to TRBD1. The CDR3 is 15 residues long. V gave up 6 bases and J gave up 6 bases; unmatched junction bases: 13. CDR1 and CDR2 (germline): MNHEY, SVGAGI. CDR3 nucleotide sequence: TGTGCCAGCAGAACAACCAGGACAGGGTGGAGCGAGCAGTACTTC. Translated: CASRTTRTGWSEQYF.

The chain uses TRBV7-2 and TRBJ2-7; TRBD1 aligns across 8 bases. The J segment lost 3 bases and the V segment lost 3 bases, leaving 7 bases of the junction unmatched. The CDR3 has 15 amino acids. Germline V lookup: CDR1 SGHTA, CDR2 FQGNSA. DNA of the CDR3: TGTGCCAGCAGCTTTCTTGGGGACAGGATCTACGAGCAGTACTTC. Translated: CASSFLGDRIYEQYF.

This chain connects TRBV28 to TRBJ1-3; 9 nucleotides align to TRBD1. The CDR3 has 18 amino acids. CDR1 is MDHEN and CDR2 is SYDVKM in the germline V gene. J gave up 4 bases and V 7 bases, and 17 bases lay outside the gene matches. In DNA form, the CDR3 reads TGTGCCAGCAACGTATACCGGGACAGGGATTCCATGGGAAACACCATATATTTT. Translation: CASNVYRDRDSMGNTIYF.

V usage is TRBV12-3 or TRBV12-4 and J usage is TRBJ2-7; perhaps TRBD1 as D (5 bases). V was cut by 5 bases and J by 4 bases, with 9 bases left in between. The CDR3 extends over 12 amino acids. CDR3 nucleotide sequence: TGTGCCAGCAGTCGGACATTGTACGAGCAGTACTTC. The encoded protein is CASSRTLYEQYF.

This chain uses TRBV10-1 with TRBJ2-2, with TRBD2 as a possible D gene (6 bases). The CDR3 has 13 residues. CDR1 is WNHNN and CDR2 is SYGVQD in the germline V gene (reference sequence). V lost 10 bases, J lost 5 bases, and 14 bases lay in between. The CDR3 region is CATTGRMTGELFF. CDR3 sequence (DNA): TGCGCCACCACGGGGAGGATGACCGGGGAGCTGTTTTTT.

This chain uses TRBV12-3 or TRBV12-4 with TRBJ1-2, with D perhaps matching TRBD1 (6 bases). The V end lost 3 bases, the J end lost 4 bases, and 9 bases lay between the germline ends. The length of the CDR3 is 13 residues. The CDR3 nucleotides read TGTGCCAGCAGTTTGAGGGGGACCTATGGCTACACCTTC. It codes for CASSLRGTYGYTF.

The chain recombines TRBV4-1 with TRBJ2-3, with 10 bases identical to TRBD2. Trimming took 2 bases from V and 1 from J; bases not matched to a gene: 3. There are 16 residues in the CDR3. The germline V gene encodes CDR1 MGHRA and CDR2 YSYEKL. The CDR3 region is CASSQLAGAGTDTQYF. CDR3 DNA: TGCGCCAGCAGCCAACTAGCGGGAGCAGGCACAGATACGCAGTATTTT.

This rearrangement joins TRBV30 to TRBJ2-5; D unclear. V lost 2 bases to trimming and J lost 5 bases, with 12 bases between them. The CDR3 has 13 residues. Germline-derived CDR1 and CDR2 are GTSNPN and SVGIG (reference sequence). CDR3 nucleotide sequence: TGTGCCTGGAGTCCTCCTTCGAGCGAGACCCAGTACTTC. It is translated as CAWSPPSSETQYF.

This chain connects TRBV7-9 to TRBJ1-4; D is uncertain. Germline CDR1 and CDR2: SEHNR and FQNEAQ (reference sequence). This CDR3 is built from 16 residues. Between the trimmed V and J ends, which lost 3 bases and 8 bases, there was a span of 19 bases. CDR3 in amino acids: CASSFSPLDSGEKLFF. Here the CDR3 DNA reads TGTGCCAGCAGCTTCTCCCCTCTTGATTCGGGGGAAAAACTGTTTTTT.

The chain recombines TRBV15 with TRBJ2-5; 14 bases agree with TRBD2. Germline CDR1 reads LNHNV; CDR2 reads YYDKDF (reference sequence). This CDR3 region has 16 residues. V shed 5 bases, J shed 4 bases, and the junction held 6 bases outside the gene matches. The CDR3: CATSQGLAGETETQYF. The CDR3 bases are TGTGCCACCAGCCAGGGACTAGCGGGAGAGACAGAGACCCAGTACTTC.

This clone was recorded once. CDR3 protein: CATSDLAPGSYGYTF. In nucleotides, the CDR3 is TGTGCCACCAGTGATTTAGCTCCCGGGAGCTATGGCTACACCTTC. This chain uses TRBV24-1 with TRBJ1-2; D gene uncertain. The germline gives CDR1 KGHDR, CDR2 SFDVKD. V was trimmed by 1 base and J by 4 bases, leaving 12 bases between them. There are 15 residues in the CDR3.

Note on this clone: At one of its ends the junction is not consistent with the germline gene, which may arise from a read error. The J gene is TRBJ2-3, the V gene TRBV5-1; the D is unclear. The CDR3 extends over 14 amino acids. CDR1 and CDR2 (germline): SGHRS, YFSETQ. The CDR3 nucleotides read TGCGCCAGCAGCTTGGGTACCGCCACAGATGCGCAGTATTTT. It translates to CASSLGTATDAQYF.

V is TRBV27 and J is TRBJ2-1, with 11 bases aligning to TRBD1. This CDR3 is 16 amino acids long. With 4 bases clipped from V and 1 base from J, the junction kept 3 bases outside the gene matches. The germline CDR1 and CDR2 sequences are MNHEY and SMNVEV (reference sequence). The CDR3 nucleotides are TGTGCCAGCAGTTCCGGACAGGGGGCATCCTACAATGAGCAGTTCTTC. Translated, it gives CASSSGQGASYNEQFF.

The J gene is TRBJ2-7, the V gene TRBV29-1; 8 bases are a match to TRBD2. The CDR3 covers 14 residues. Germline-derived CDR1 and CDR2 are SQVTM and ANQGSEA. J gave up 3 bases and V 7 bases, and 11 bases lay outside the gene matches. This CDR3 reads CSAKTGGTYYEQYF. The CDR3 nucleotides are TGCAGCGCCAAAACGGGAGGGACCTACTACGAGCAGTACTTC.

The rearrangement uses TRBV11-2 and TRBJ1-2; D possibly corresponds to TRBD1 (6 bases). In germline, CDR1 is SGHAT, CDR2 FQNNGV. The CDR3 is 13 residues long. Trimming removed 6 bases from V and 6 bases from J, with 14 bases in between. CDR3 DNA sequence: TGTGCCAGCAGTGAAACAGGGCGGCATGGCTACACCTTC. It yields the protein CASSETGRHGYTF.

The chain couples TRBV5-1 to TRBJ1-2; 7 nucleotides align to TRBD1. This CDR3 region has 16 residues. Germline loops: CDR1 SGHRS, CDR2 YFSETQ. With 0 bases clipped from V and 4 bases from J, the junction kept 9 bases outside the gene matches. CDR3 DNA: TGCGCCAGCAGCTTGGGCTCCCGGGACAGCCGCTATGGCTACACCTTC. Translation: CASSLGSRDSRYGYTF.

CDR3 bases: TGTGCCAGCAGCTTAGACAGGGTGGGAGAGCAGTACTTC. Its protein is CASSLDRVGEQYF. V is TRBV7-9 and J is TRBJ2-7; D might be TRBD1 (6 bases). This CDR3 spans 13 amino acids. The ends were cut back, 1 base at V and 7 bases at J, with 11 bases in the middle. CDR1 SEHNR and CDR2 FQNEAQ come from the germline V gene (reference sequence).

The chain employs TRBV6-5 and TRBJ2-7; TRBD1 matches at 8 bases. CDR1 is MNHEY and CDR2 is SVGAGI in the germline V gene. This CDR3 has 14 amino acids. J was trimmed by 0 bases and V by 6 bases; bases with no gene match: 4. For the CDR3, the DNA is TGTGCCAGCAGGCGGGGACAGGTCTCCTACGAGCAGTACTTC. Translated: CASRRGQVSYEQYF.

DNA for the CDR3: TGTGCCAGCAGCTTAGAAAAGGGGTTGGGCTCCTACGAGCAGTACTTC. It is translated as CASSLEKGLGSYEQYF. The V gene is TRBV7-8, the J gene TRBJ2-7, with a tentative D call TRBD1 (5 bases). Trimming pared 1 base from V and 0 bases from J, leaving 13 bases between. The germline gives CDR1 SGHVS, CDR2 FQNEAQ. This CDR3 contains 16 residues.

The chain has TRBV19 and TRBJ2-1; 10 nucleotides line up with TRBD2. With V trimmed by 8 bases and J by 0 bases, 1 base remained unmatched. Per the germline V gene, CDR1 is LNHDA and CDR2 is SQIVND (reference sequence). The CDR3 has 14 amino acids. Written as DNA, the CDR3 is TGTGCCAGTTCTAGCGGGAGCTCCTACAATGAGCAGTTCTTC. As protein: CASSSGSSYNEQFF.